The T cell receptor (beta chain) under discussion was sequenced for a study of cytomegalovirus exposure and HLA in healthy donors. Between the trimmed V and J ends, which lost 0 bases and 7 bases, there was a span of 17 bases. CDR3 length: 17 amino acids. The germline V gene has CDR1 SGHTS and CDR2 YDEGEE. The PCR used 60 Vbeta and 13 Jbeta primers. Method: immunoSEQ multiplex PCR; TCRdb's copy keeps in-frame clones and lacks some. The table lists around 120,000 clones, around three quarters of them singletons. The sequence came from a woman in her sixties or seventies in good health and CMV-seropositive. The rearrangement uses TRBV5-8 and TRBJ1-6; no clear D. The sequenced sample was PBMCs. CDR3 protein: CASSLDRGSQRNSPLHF. The CDR3 region has the DNA TGTGCCAGCAGCTTGGATCGCGGCAGCCAGAGGAATTCACCCCTCCACTTT.